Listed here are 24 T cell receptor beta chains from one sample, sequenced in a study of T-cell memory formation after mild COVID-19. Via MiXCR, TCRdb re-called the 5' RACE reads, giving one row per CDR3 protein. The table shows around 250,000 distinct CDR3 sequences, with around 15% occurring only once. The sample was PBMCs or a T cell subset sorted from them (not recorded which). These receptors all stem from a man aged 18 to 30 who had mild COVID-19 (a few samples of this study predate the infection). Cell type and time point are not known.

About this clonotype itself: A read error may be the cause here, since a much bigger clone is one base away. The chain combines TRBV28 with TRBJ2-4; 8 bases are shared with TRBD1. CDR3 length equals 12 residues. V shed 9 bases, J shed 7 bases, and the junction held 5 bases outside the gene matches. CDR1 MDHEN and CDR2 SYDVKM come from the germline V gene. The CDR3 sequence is CARLTGDNIQYF. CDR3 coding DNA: TGTGCCAGATTGACAGGGGATAACATTCAGTACTTC. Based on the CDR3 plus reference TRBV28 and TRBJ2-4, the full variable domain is DVKVTQSSRYLVKRTGEKVFLECVQDMDHENMFWYRQDPGLGLRLIYFSYDVKMKEKGDIPEGYSVSREKKERFSLILESASTNQTSMYLCARLTGDNIQYFGAGTRLSVL.

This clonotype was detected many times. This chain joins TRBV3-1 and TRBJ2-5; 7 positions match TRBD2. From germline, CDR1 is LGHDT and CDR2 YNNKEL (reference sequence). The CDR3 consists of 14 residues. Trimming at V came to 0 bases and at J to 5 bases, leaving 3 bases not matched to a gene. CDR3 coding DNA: TGTGCCAGCAGCCAAGATTTCGGGAGGGAGACCCAGTACTTC. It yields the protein CASSQDFGRETQYF.

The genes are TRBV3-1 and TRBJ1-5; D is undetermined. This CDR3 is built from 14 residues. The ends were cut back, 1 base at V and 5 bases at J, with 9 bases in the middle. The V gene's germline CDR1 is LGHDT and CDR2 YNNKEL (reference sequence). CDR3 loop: CASSQGGGHQPQHF. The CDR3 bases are TGTGCCAGCAGCCAAGGGGGAGGGCATCAGCCCCAGCATTTT.

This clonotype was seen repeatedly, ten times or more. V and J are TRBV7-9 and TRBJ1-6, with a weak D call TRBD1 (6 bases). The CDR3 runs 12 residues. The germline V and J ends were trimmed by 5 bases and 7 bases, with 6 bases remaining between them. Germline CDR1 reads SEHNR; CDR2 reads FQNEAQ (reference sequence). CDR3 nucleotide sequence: TGTGCCAGCAGCGGACAGAATTCACCCCTCCACTTT. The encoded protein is CASSGQNSPLHF.

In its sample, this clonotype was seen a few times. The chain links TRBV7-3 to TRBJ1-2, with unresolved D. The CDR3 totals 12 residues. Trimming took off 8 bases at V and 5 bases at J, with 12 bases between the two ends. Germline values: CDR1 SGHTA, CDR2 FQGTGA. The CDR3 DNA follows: TGTGCCAGCGGCCGGCCGGGTTATGGCTACACCTTC. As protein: CASGRPGYGYTF.

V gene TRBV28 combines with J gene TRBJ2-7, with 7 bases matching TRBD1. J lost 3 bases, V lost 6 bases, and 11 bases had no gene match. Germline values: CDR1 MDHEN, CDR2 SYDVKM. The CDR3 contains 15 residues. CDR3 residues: CASSLPRTGGYEQYF. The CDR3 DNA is TGTGCCAGCAGCCTTCCCCGGACAGGAGGCTACGAGCAGTACTTC. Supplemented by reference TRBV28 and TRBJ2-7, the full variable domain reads DVKVTQSSRYLVKRTGEKVFLECVQDMDHENMFWYRQDPGLGLRLIYFSYDVKMKEKGDIPEGYSVSREKKERFSLILESASTNQTSMYLCASSLPRTGGYEQYFGPGTRLTVT.

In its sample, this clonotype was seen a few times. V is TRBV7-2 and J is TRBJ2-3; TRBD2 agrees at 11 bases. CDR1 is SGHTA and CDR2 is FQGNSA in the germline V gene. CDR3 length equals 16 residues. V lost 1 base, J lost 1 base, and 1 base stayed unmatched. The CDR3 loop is CASSLVLAGGTDTQYF. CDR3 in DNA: TGTGCCAGCAGCTTAGTACTAGCGGGGGGCACAGATACGCAGTATTTT.

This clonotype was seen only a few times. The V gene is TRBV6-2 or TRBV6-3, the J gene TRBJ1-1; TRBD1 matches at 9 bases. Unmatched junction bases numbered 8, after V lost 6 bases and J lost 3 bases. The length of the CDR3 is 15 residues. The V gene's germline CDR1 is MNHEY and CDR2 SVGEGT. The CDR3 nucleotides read TGTGCCAGCAGCGATCCCGGGACAGGGTACACTGAAGCTTTCTTT. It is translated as CASSDPGTGYTEAFF.

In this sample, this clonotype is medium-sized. The CDR3 spells CASSSPTNTGELFF. The CDR3 nucleotides are TGCGCCAGCAGCTCCCCCACAAACACCGGGGAGCTGTTTTTT. The V gene is TRBV5-1, the J gene TRBJ2-2; no reliable D call. The CDR3 has 14 amino acids. V lost 3 bases to trimming and J lost 2 bases, with 8 bases between them. The V gene's germline CDR1 is SGHRS and CDR2 YFSETQ.

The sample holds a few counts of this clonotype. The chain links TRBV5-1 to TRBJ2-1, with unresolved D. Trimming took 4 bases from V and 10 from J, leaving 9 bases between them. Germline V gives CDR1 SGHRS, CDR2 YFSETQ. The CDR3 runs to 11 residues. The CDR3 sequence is CASSPGWEQFF. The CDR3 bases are TGCGCCAGCAGCCCTGGTTGGGAGCAGTTCTTC.

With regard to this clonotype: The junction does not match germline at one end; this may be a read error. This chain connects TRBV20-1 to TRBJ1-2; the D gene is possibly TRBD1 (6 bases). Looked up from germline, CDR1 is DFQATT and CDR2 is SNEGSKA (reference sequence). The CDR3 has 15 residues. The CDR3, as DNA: TGCAGGGCCGCTGGGGGGGCAGTCGAAAACTATGTCTACACCTTC. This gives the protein CRAAGGAVENYVYTF.

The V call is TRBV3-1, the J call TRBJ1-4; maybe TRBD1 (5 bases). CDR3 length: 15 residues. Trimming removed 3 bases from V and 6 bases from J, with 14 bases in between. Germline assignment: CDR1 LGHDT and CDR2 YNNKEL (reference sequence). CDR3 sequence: CASSQLGGSDEKLFF. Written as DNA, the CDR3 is TGTGCCAGCAGCCAGCTCGGGGGGTCGGATGAAAAACTGTTTTTT.

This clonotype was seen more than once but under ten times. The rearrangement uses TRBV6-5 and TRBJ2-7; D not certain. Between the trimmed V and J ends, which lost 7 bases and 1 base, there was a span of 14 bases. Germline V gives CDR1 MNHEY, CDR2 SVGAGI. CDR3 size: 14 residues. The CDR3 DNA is TGTGCCAGCAATGGCCCGCATGAGTCCTACGAGCAGTACGTC. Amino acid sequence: CASNGPHESYEQYV.

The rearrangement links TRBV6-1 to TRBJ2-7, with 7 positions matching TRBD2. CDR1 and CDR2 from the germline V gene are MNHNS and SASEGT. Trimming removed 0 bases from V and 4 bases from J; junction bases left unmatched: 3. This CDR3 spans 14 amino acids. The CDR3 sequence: CASSEAVGGYEQYF. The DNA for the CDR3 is TGTGCCAGCAGTGAAGCAGTGGGAGGGTACGAGCAGTACTTC.

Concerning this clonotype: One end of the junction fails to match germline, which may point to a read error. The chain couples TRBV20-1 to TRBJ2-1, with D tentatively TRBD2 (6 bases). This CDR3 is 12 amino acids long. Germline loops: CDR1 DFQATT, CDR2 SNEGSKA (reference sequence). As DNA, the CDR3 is TGCAGTGCTAGAGAGCAACTAGCCTGCCCCATCTTC. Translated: CSAREQLACPIF.

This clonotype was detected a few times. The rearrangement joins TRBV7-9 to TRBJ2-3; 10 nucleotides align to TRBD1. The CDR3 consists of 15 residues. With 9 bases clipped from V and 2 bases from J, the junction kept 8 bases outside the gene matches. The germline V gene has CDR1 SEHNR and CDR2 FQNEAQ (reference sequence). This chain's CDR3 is CASGGTGDPTDTQYF. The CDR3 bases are TGTGCCAGTGGCGGGACAGGGGACCCCACAGATACGCAGTATTTT.

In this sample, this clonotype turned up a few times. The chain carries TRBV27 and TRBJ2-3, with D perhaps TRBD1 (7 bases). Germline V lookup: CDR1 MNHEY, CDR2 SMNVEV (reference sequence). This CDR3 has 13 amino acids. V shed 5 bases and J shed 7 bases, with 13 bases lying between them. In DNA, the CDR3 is TGTGCCAGCAGTAAGCAGGGGGGAAATACGCAGTATTTT. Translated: CASSKQGGNTQYF.

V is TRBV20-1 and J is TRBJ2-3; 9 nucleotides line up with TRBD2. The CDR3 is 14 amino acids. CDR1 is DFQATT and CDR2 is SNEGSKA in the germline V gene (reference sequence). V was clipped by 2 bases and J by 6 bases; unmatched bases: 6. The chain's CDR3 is CSARRAGGRDTQYF. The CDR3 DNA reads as TGCAGTGCTAGACGTGCGGGGGGGAGGGATACGCAGTATTTT.

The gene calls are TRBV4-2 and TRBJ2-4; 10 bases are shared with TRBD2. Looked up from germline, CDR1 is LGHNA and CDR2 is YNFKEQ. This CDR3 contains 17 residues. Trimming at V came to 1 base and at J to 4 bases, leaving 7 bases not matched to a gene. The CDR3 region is CASSQAWSGGAKNIQYF. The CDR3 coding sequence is TGTGCCAGCAGCCAAGCCTGGAGCGGGGGGGCTAAAAACATTCAGTACTTC.

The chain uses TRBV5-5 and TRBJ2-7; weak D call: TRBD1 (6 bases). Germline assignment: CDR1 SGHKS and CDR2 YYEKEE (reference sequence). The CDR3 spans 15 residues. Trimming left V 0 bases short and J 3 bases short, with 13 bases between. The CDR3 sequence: CASSLAQGALYEQYV. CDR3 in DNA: TGTGCCAGCAGCTTGGCACAGGGAGCACTCTACGAGCAGTACGTC.

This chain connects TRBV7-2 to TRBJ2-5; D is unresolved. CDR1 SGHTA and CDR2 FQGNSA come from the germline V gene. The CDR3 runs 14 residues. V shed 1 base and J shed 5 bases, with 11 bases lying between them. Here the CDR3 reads CASSLGAMGETQYF. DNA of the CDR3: TGTGCCAGCAGCTTAGGTGCGATGGGGGAGACCCAGTACTTC.

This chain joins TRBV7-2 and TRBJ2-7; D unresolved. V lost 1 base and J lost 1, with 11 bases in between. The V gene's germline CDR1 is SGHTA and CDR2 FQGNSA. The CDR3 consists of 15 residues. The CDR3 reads CASSLGAGLSYEQYF. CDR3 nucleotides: TGTGCCAGCAGCTTAGGGGCCGGGTTATCCTACGAGCAGTACTTC.

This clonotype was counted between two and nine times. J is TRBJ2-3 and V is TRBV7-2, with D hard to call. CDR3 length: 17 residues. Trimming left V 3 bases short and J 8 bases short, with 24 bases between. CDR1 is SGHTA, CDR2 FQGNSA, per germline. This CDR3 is CASSFDLALLPAGTQYF. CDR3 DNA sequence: TGTGCCAGCAGCTTCGATTTAGCCCTACTACCGGCCGGTACGCAGTATTTT.

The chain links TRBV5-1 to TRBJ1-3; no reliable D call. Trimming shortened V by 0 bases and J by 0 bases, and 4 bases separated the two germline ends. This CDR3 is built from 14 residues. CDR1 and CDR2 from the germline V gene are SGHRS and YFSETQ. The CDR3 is CASSLGDSGNTIYF. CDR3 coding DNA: TGCGCCAGCAGCTTGGGGGACTCTGGAAACACCATATATTTT.